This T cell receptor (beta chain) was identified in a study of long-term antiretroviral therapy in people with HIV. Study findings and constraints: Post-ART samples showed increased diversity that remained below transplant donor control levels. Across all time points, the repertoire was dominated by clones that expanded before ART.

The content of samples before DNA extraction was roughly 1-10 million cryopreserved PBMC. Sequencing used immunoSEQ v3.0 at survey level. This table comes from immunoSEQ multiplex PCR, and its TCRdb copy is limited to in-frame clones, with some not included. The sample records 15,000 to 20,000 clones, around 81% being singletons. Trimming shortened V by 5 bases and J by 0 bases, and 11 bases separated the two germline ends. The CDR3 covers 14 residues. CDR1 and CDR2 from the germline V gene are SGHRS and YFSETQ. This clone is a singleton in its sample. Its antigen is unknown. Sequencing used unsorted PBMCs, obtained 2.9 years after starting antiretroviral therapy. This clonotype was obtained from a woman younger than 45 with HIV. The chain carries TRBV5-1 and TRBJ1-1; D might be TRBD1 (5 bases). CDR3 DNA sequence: TGCGCCAGCAGACAGGCGGTAATGAACACTGAAGCTTTCTTT. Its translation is CASRQAVMNTEAFF.